These T cell receptor beta chains were read from a single sample in a study of shared clonotypes between healthy human individuals. The data were produced by immunoSEQ multiplex PCR, yet TCRdb's version contains in-frame clones alone and is incomplete. The top ten hold 12% of the sample, which has 500,000 to 650,000 clones, around 78% seen once. Sequencing was carried out using PBMCs. The receptors here all came from a woman in her 40s in good health. Some clones in this sample may be carry-over from other donors' samples. Both conserved end residues are part of each CDR3. The D gene is left open where the match is weak. Not all rows give a size; the values are once, few, many and, for expanded clones, a class.

>.|once|TRBJ1-3|TRBV28
CASSRGGRNTIYF
TGTGCCAGCAGTCGAGGGGGGAGAAACACCATATATTTT
>TRBD1|few|TRBJ1-1|TRBV5-1
CASSVGTGTEAFF
TGCGCCAGCAGCGTCGGGACAGGGACTGAAGCTTTCTTT
>TRBD2|.|TRBJ2-4|TRBV5-6
CASSYRLAGAPLAKNIQYF
TGTGCCAGCAGCTACAGACTAGCGGGAGCCCCACTAGCCAAAAACATTCAGTACTTC
>TRBD2|.|TRBJ2-3|TRBV30
CAWSTPTSGRTDTQYF
TGTGCCTGGAGCACCCCGACTAGCGGGAGGACAGATACGCAGTATTTT
>TRBD1|.|TRBJ2-3|TRBV4-3
CASSQDGTDTDTQYF
TGCGCCAGCAGCCAAGATGGGACAGACACAGATACGCAGTATTTT
>.|.|TRBJ2-7|TRBV7-8
CASSSGPGSDEQYF
TGTGCCAGCAGCTCGGGACCAGGATCGGACGAGCAGTACTTC
>.|.|TRBJ2-7|TRBV30
CAWSPGGEGQYF
TGTGCCTGGAGTCCAGGGGGGGAAGGGCAGTACTTC
>.|.|TRBJ2-2|TRBV5-1
CASSEGSSGELFF
TGCGCCAGCAGCGAAGGGTCGTCCGGGGAGCTGTTTTTT
>.|.|TRBJ1-2|TRBV7-2
CASSRDRHYGYTF
TGTGCCAGCAGCCGAGACAGACACTATGGCTACACCTTC
>.|.|TRBJ1-1|TRBV5-1
CASSCLQGRYTEAFF
TGCGCCAGCAGTTGTCTACAGGGTCGGTACACTGAAGCTTTCTTT
>.|.|TRBJ2-3|TRBV5-1
CASSLESGADTQYF
TGCGCCAGCAGCTTGGAGTCCGGCGCAGATACGCAGTATTTT
>.|few|TRBJ1-3|TRBV11-2
CASSLDLGGGSGNTIYF
TGTGCCAGCAGCTTAGATCTGGGGGGCGGCTCTGGAAACACCATATATTTT
>TRBD2|.|TRBJ2-3|TRBV29-1
CSVTYSGSDTQYF
TGCAGCGTCACTTACAGCGGGAGTGATACGCAGTATTTT
>.|.|TRBJ2-7|TRBV7-2
CASSYRFPNIEQYF
TGTGCCAGCAGTTACAGGTTTCCCAATATCGAGCAGTACTTC
>.|.|TRBJ2-1|TRBV4-1
CASSQDWPSPTYEQFF
TGCGCCAGCAGCCAAGATTGGCCTAGCCCTACGTATGAGCAGTTCTTC
>.|.|TRBJ2-7|TRBV6-6
CASSSYGGSEQYF
TGTGCCAGCAGTTCTTATGGCGGGTCCGAGCAGTACTTC
>.|.|TRBJ1-4|TRBV5-1
CASSLGISEKLFF
TGCGCCAGCAGCTTGGGAATCTCTGAAAAACTGTTTTTT
>.|.|TRBJ2-3|TRBV5-1
CASSLVPGGVTDTQYF
TGCGCCAGCAGCTTGGTGCCCGGGGGCGTCACAGATACGCAGTATTTT
>.|.|TRBJ2-2|TRBV7-7
CASSLTWNTGELFF
TGTGCCAGCAGCTTAACTTGGAACACCGGGGAGCTGTTTTTT
>TRBD2|.|TRBJ2-1|TRBV28
CASSPEAGVVYNEQFF
TGTGCCAGCAGTCCCGAAGCGGGAGTTGTCTACAATGAGCAGTTCTTC
>TRBD1|.|TRBJ2-7|TRBV27
CASSPSGTGVSYEQYF
TGTGCCAGCAGCCCCAGCGGGACAGGGGTTTCCTACGAGCAGTACTTC
>TRBD2|.|TRBJ2-3|TRBV5-1
CASSGGLAGLTDTQYF
TGCGCCAGCAGCGGGGGACTAGCGGGACTCACAGATACGCAGTATTTT
>.|.|TRBJ2-1|TRBV2
CASRMNLGDEQFF
TGTGCCAGCAGGATGAACTTGGGAGATGAGCAGTTCTTC